These T cell receptor beta chains were read from a single sample in a study of human T cells and chemical hapten exposure. TCRdb reprocessed the RACE reads with MiXCR, giving one entry per CDR3 protein. The sample records a few hundred thousand distinct CDR3 sequences, more than 5% being singletons. This specimen consisted of whole blood, obtained in connection with sensitization to the hapten diphenylcyclopropenone (DPC). The receptors shown here come from a woman aged 18-30 years with alopecia areata. Some clones in this sample may be carry-over from other donors' samples. Both conserved end residues are part of each CDR3. A D gene is named only where the DNA matches it firmly. Some rows have no size entry. The others give once, few or many, or a class for an expanded clone.

CDR3 DNA,CDR3 protein,V gene,CDR3 length,D gene,J gene,clone size
TGTGCCAGCAGTCGGAGATACACGAACACTGAAGCTTTCTTT,CASSRRYTNTEAFF,TRBV28,14,NA,TRBJ1-1,few
TGTGCCAGCAGTCCTTTCGGGGCGATAACCTACGAGCAGTACTTC,CASSPFGAITYEQYF,TRBV6-5,15,NA,TRBJ2-7,few
TGTGCCAGCAGTTACCGGACAGGCACTGAAGCTTTCTTT,CASSYRTGTEAFF,TRBV6-5,13,TRBD1,TRBJ1-1,few
TGTGCCAGCAGCTGGGGACCGGGACAGGGGGCCAATGAGCAGTTCTTC,CASSWGPGQGANEQFF,TRBV11-2,16,TRBD1,TRBJ2-1,few
TGTGCCAGCAGCCAAGAAACTCCAGCCGAGCAGTACTTC,CASSQETPAEQYF,TRBV14,13,NA,TRBJ2-7,few
TGTGCCACCAGCGATCCCCGTATTGTCCCCACTGAAGCTTTCTTT,CATSDPRIVPTEAFF,TRBV15,15,NA,TRBJ1-1,many
TGTGCCAGCAGCGTAGTAACCGGGGAGCTGTTTTTT,CASSVVTGELFF,TRBV9,12,NA,TRBJ2-2,NA
TGTGCCAGCAGCGCCCGGCTGACAGATAACTACGAGCAGTACTTC,CASSARLTDNYEQYF,TRBV13,15,NA,TRBJ2-7,few
TGTGCCAGCAGCGCCGACAGCTTCTATGGCTACACCTTC,CASSADSFYGYTF,TRBV6-6,13,NA,TRBJ1-2,few
TGTGCCAGCAGCCAAGATCCCGGCCAGACATATGGCTACACCTTC,CASSQDPGQTYGYTF,TRBV3-1,15,NA,TRBJ1-2,NA
TGCAGCGTTCAAAGGGAGGTAGATCAGCCCCAGCATTTT,CSVQREVDQPQHF,TRBV29-1,13,NA,TRBJ1-5,many
TGTGCCAGCAGCTCTACATGGGACAGGGGTCCGGACACTGAAGCTTTCTTT,CASSSTWDRGPDTEAFF,TRBV5-5,17,TRBD1,TRBJ1-1,many
TGTGCCAGCAGTTACTCGACGCGGGGGGAGGACACCGGGGAGCTGTTTTTT,CASSYSTRGEDTGELFF,TRBV6-5,17,TRBD2,TRBJ2-2,few
TGCGCCAGCAGCCAAAGGGACAGCCCTAATTCACCCCTCCACTTT,CASSQRDSPNSPLHF,TRBV4-1,15,TRBD1,TRBJ1-6,many
TGCAGCGTTGACAGGGGCCAGAACACTGAAGCTTTCTTT,CSVDRGQNTEAFF,TRBV29-1,13,NA,TRBJ1-1,NA
TGTGCCAGCAGCCCTGCGCGGGTTTCGCCGTACTTC,CASSPARVSPYF,TRBV12-3/TRBV12-4,12,NA,TRBJ2-7,many
TGTGCCAGCAAAGACCAGGGCGCTGATAATGAAAAACTGTTTTTT,CASKDQGADNEKLFF,TRBV6-6,15,NA,TRBJ1-4,many
TGCGCCAGCAGCTTTAGTAGCTCCTACAATGAGCAGTTCTTC,CASSFSSSYNEQFF,TRBV5-1,14,NA,TRBJ2-1,NA
TGTGCCAGCAGTAGAGGACGGGGTTACAATCAGCCCCAGCATTTT,CASSRGRGYNQPQHF,TRBV28,15,NA,TRBJ1-5,NA
TGTGCCAGCAGCCCGAGAAGTAGGGAGTCGGCTTTCTTT,CASSPRSRESAFF,TRBV5-6,13,NA,TRBJ1-1,many
TGCGCCAGCAGCCCGGGGACAGGCGTCAATCAGCCCCAGCATTTT,CASSPGTGVNQPQHF,TRBV5-1,15,TRBD1,TRBJ1-5,many
TGTGCCAGCAGCCAAGCATTTCCCGGAAACACCATATATTTT,CASSQAFPGNTIYF,TRBV3-1,14,NA,TRBJ1-3,many
TGTGCCAGCCTATCAAACACCGGGGAGCTGTTTTTT,CASLSNTGELFF,TRBV3-1,12,NA,TRBJ2-2,few
TGCAGTGCGTCGGGACAGGTCGGCTCCTACGAGCAGTACTTC,CSASGQVGSYEQYF,TRBV20-1,14,TRBD1,TRBJ2-7,few
TGTGCCAGCAGCGTGTCGACAGGGGTTTACGAAAAACTGTTTTTT,CASSVSTGVYEKLFF,TRBV7-8,15,TRBD1,TRBJ1-4,few
TGTGCCAGCAGCCCGGACAGTAACTATGGCTACACCTTC,CASSPDSNYGYTF,TRBV7-2,13,NA,TRBJ1-2,many
TGTGCCAGCACCCTGTACCAGGACAGGGCCAAAAAATACAATCAGCCCCAGCATTTT,CASTLYQDRAKKYNQPQHF,TRBV5-6,19,TRBD1,TRBJ1-5,many
TGTGCCAGCAGCTTGGGTCCGGAGTTTACCTACGAGCAGTACTTC,CASSLGPEFTYEQYF,TRBV5-5,15,NA,TRBJ2-7,few
TGCGCCAGCAGCCATGGACCTACGGGGGATTCACCCCTCCACTTT,CASSHGPTGDSPLHF,TRBV4-1,15,NA,TRBJ1-6,many
TGCAGTGCTAGGCGGGCAGGGACTTACGAGCAGTACTTC,CSARRAGTYEQYF,TRBV20-1,13,NA,TRBJ2-7,many
TGCAGTGCCGCACCGGACGGCGAAAAACTGTTTTTT,CSAAPDGEKLFF,TRBV20-1,12,NA,TRBJ1-4,many
TGTGCCAGCAGTTCCGGTCTACCTGACATAAATGAGCAGTTCTTC,CASSSGLPDINEQFF,TRBV28,15,NA,TRBJ2-1,many
TGTGCCAGCAGTTACTCACCAGGGGCGGTTGGTCAGCATTTT,CASSYSPGAVGQHF,TRBV6-5,14,NA,TRBJ1-5,many
TGCAGTGCTAGGAGCCCTAGGGGCTATGAGCAGTTCTTC,CSARSPRGYEQFF,TRBV20-1,13,NA,TRBJ2-1,NA
TGTGCCACCAATCGGGACGGATACACTGAAGCTTTCTTT,CATNRDGYTEAFF,TRBV6-6,13,NA,TRBJ1-1,many
TGTGCCAGCAGACCTACTACGGATACGCAGTATTTT,CASRPTTDTQYF,TRBV6-2/TRBV6-3,12,NA,TRBJ2-3,many
TGTGCCAGCAGCTTAAATTTCTTGGATACGCAGTATTTT,CASSLNFLDTQYF,TRBV7-2,13,NA,TRBJ2-3,many
TGTGCCAGCAGCTTAGTGTTACGAGTAGAGACCCAGTACTTC,CASSLVLRVETQYF,TRBV7-2,14,NA,TRBJ2-5,few
TGCGCCAGCAGCCAAGATGGGACAGGGGCCTACTATGGCTACACCTTC,CASSQDGTGAYYGYTF,TRBV4-3,16,TRBD1,TRBJ1-2,many
TGCGCCAGCAGACTACAGGGGGCAACTGGGGCCAACGTCCTGACTTTC,CASRLQGATGANVLTF,TRBV5-1,16,TRBD1,TRBJ2-6,few
TGTGCCAGCAGTCGACAGGGAGGGGACTACGAGCAGTACTTC,CASSRQGGDYEQYF,TRBV6-5,14,NA,TRBJ2-7,NA
TGTGCCAGCAGTGACGGCCCCGTTCGTGAAAAACTGTTTTTT,CASSDGPVREKLFF,TRBV6-1,14,NA,TRBJ1-4,few
TGTGCCAGCAGTTTTCTGGGCGGGGGGGCTCCAGATACGCAGTATTTT,CASSFLGGGAPDTQYF,TRBV12-3/TRBV12-4,16,TRBD2,TRBJ2-3,many
TGTGCCAGCAGCTCTCCCTTCGGAGCGGGGTTATACTCTGGGGCCAACGTCCTGACTTTC,CASSSPFGAGLYSGANVLTF,TRBV5-5,20,TRBD2,TRBJ2-6,NA
TGTGCCAGCAGCGTCGGCGTAGGGGCCGGATCCTACGAGCAGTACTTC,CASSVGVGAGSYEQYF,TRBV9,16,NA,TRBJ2-7,few
TGTGCCAGCAGCTTAAGAGGGGGCGCGGGAAGCACCGGGGAGCTGTTTTTT,CASSLRGGAGSTGELFF,TRBV7-2,17,NA,TRBJ2-2,NA
TGCGCCAGCAGCCCGAGCATTGGTTTGACTCACGAGCAGTACTTC,CASSPSIGLTHEQYF,TRBV5-1,15,NA,TRBJ2-7,NA
TGCAGTGCTAGAGAGCCAGGAGATAATTCACCCCTCCACTTT,CSAREPGDNSPLHF,TRBV20-1,14,NA,TRBJ1-6,NA
TGCGCCAGCAGCCAGGTAGCTAGCGGGGGGGCTTCGAATGAGCAGTTCTTC,CASSQVASGGASNEQFF,TRBV4-3,17,TRBD2,TRBJ2-1,NA
TGTGCCAGCAGCTTAGAGTTAAGGCTGGACAGTTCCTACAATGAGCAGTTCTTC,CASSLELRLDSSYNEQFF,TRBV7-9,18,NA,TRBJ2-1,few
TGCGCCAGCAGCTTGGCAGGGAAGACCTACGAGCAGTACTTC,CASSLAGKTYEQYF,TRBV5-1,14,NA,TRBJ2-7,many
TGTGCCAGCAGCCTCCGGACCGACCAAGAGACCCAGTACTTC,CASSLRTDQETQYF,TRBV4-2,14,NA,TRBJ2-5,many